The next 22 T cell receptor beta chains were all read from a single sample in a study of blood T cell repertoires in COVID-19 (dated by TCRdb to about 2020). Libraries were built with the immunoSEQ multiplex PCR assay. Sourced from immuneACCESS, this table was stored by TCRdb with only in-frame sequences that have V and J called. A share of the clones is absent; for the studies checked, an unresolved V gene accounts for under half, and the remainder has no known explanation. A total of some 94,000 clones appear in this sample, roughly 89% of them only once. In total, the top ten clones hold just over 15% of the sample. The sequenced sample consisted of peripheral blood. These receptor sequences come from a human donor in a cohort sampled during active COVID-19.

This sequence joins TRBV14 and TRBJ2-1; TRBD1 matches 8 bases. Germline values: CDR1 SGHDN, CDR2 FVKESK. The CDR3 sequence is 16 residues long. V gave up 4 bases and J gave up 3 bases; unmatched junction bases: 8. DNA of the CDR3: TGTGCCAGCAGCCCATCCGGACAGGGATACTACAATGAGCAGTTCTTC. This translates into CASSPSGQGYYNEQFF.

The chain combines TRBV10-3 with TRBJ2-3; 12 bases match TRBD2. The germline V gene has CDR1 ENHRY and CDR2 SYGVKD. J lost 6 bases, V lost 2 bases, and 6 bases had no gene match. This CDR3 contains 16 residues. The CDR3 region is CAISERTSGAGDTQYF. The CDR3 bases are TGTGCCATCAGTGAGAGGACTAGCGGGGCAGGGGATACGCAGTATTTT.

The chain recombines TRBV15 with TRBJ2-1; TRBD2 agrees at 7 bases. CDR1 and CDR2 (germline): LNHNV, YYDKDF (reference sequence). The junction had 11 bases not matched to a gene; V was cut back by 9 bases and J by 6 bases. The CDR3 consists of 14 residues. CDR3 sequence: CATRSGVLGNEQFF. Written as DNA, the CDR3 is TGTGCCACAAGGAGCGGGGTCCTAGGCAATGAGCAGTTCTTC.

This chain connects TRBV7-9 to TRBJ1-1; no clear D gene. Germline CDR1 and CDR2: SEHNR and FQNEAQ (reference sequence). There are 14 residues in the CDR3. V was pared by 1 base and J by 7 bases, with 13 bases between. The CDR3 DNA reads TGTGCCAGCAGCTTAGTTGGTCAGGCGTATGAAGCTTTCTTT. It translates to CASSLVGQAYEAFF.

The chain couples TRBV19 to TRBJ1-2, with D perhaps matching TRBD1 (5 bases). The CDR3 is 13 residues long. V was trimmed by 5 bases and J by 7 bases, leaving 14 bases between them. The germline V gene has CDR1 LNHDA and CDR2 SQIVND (reference sequence). CDR3 nucleotide sequence: TGTGCCAGTAGTTCCTCGACAGTTGGTGGCTACACCTTC. This gives the protein CASSSSTVGGYTF.

This clone is a singleton in its sample. V and J are TRBV7-8 and TRBJ2-1; possibly TRBD2 for D (5 bases). V was cut by 5 bases and J by 0 bases, with 11 bases left in between. Germline CDR1 and CDR2: SGHVS and FQNEAQ. The CDR3 contains 15 residues. The CDR3 DNA sequence: TGTGCCAGCAGCCCTCAGCGGAGCTCCTACAATGAGCAGTTCTTC. This encodes CASSPQRSSYNEQFF.

This clone was seen a single time. The chain recombines TRBV19 with TRBJ2-5; 8 bases align to TRBD2. The length of the CDR3 is 15 residues. The trim removed 3 bases at V and 2 bases at J, leaving 5 bases unmatched. Germline CDR1 reads LNHDA; CDR2 reads SQIVND (reference sequence). Here the CDR3 DNA reads TGTGCCAGTAGTATGGCTAGCGGGCCACAAGAGACCCAGTACTTC. As protein: CASSMASGPQETQYF.

The rearrangement links TRBV27 to TRBJ1-4; 9 bases fit TRBD1. This CDR3 contains 14 residues. From germline, CDR1 is MNHEY and CDR2 SMNVEV (reference sequence). Trimming cost V 5 bases and J 8 bases; bases outside gene matches: 6. Here the CDR3 reads CASSGDRVREKLFF. The CDR3, as DNA: TGTGCCAGCAGTGGGGACAGGGTACGAGAAAAACTGTTTTTT.

J is TRBJ2-7 and V is TRBV12-2; TRBD2 was called by the table and not checked on the DNA. TRBV12-2 is noted as a pseudogene. This CDR3 has 16 amino acids. This chain's CDR3 is CASRQTEIPLSYEQYF. The CDR3 DNA is TGTGCAAGTCGCCAGACGGAGATCCCTCTCTCCTACGAGCAGTACTTC.

This clone was seen once. This chain uses TRBV5-6 with TRBJ1-1, with unresolved D. The V end was cut by 0 bases, the J end by 1 base, with 4 bases between. Germline V gene data show CDR1 as SGHDT and CDR2 as YYEEEE. The length of the CDR3 is 13 residues. The CDR3, as DNA: TGTGCCAGCAGCTTGGTATCGAACACTGAAGCTTTCTTT. It translates to CASSLVSNTEAFF.

The rearrangement links TRBV7-3 to TRBJ1-1, with 9 bases fitting TRBD1. In germline, CDR1 is SGHTA, CDR2 FQGTGA. The V gene end was trimmed by 3 bases and the J gene end by 4 bases; junction bases not matched to a gene: 0. CDR3 length: 13 amino acids. This chain's CDR3 is CASSLGQGTEAFF. CDR3 bases: TGTGCCAGCAGCTTGGGACAGGGCACTGAAGCTTTCTTT. Combining the CDR3 with reference TRBV7-3 and TRBJ1-1 gives the whole variable domain GAGVSQTPSNKVTEKGKYVELRCDPISGHTALYWYRQSLGQGPEFLIYFQGTGAADDSGLPNDRFFAVRPEGSVSTLKIQRTERGDSAVYLCASSLGQGTEAFFGQGTRLTVV.

This CDR3 reads CASSQDRTGRETQYF. DNA for the CDR3: TGTGCCAGCAGCCAAGATAGGACTGGCAGGGAGACCCAGTACTTC. The chain links TRBV4-2 to TRBJ2-5; D may be TRBD2 (5 bases). The ends were cut back, 0 bases at V and 5 bases at J, with 13 bases in the middle. CDR1 and CDR2 (germline): LGHNA, YNFKEQ. The CDR3 sequence is 15 residues long.

The table lists this clone with a count of one. The genes are TRBV2 and TRBJ1-4, with D possibly TRBD1 on 5 matching bases. The V end was cut by 5 bases, the J end by 8 bases, with 18 bases between. The length of the CDR3 is 15 residues. Germline-derived CDR1 and CDR2 are SNHLY and FYNNEI. The CDR3 DNA follows: TGTGCCAGCAGTCCTCAGGGAAGATTTATGGAAAAACTGTTTTTT. Translating it yields CASSPQGRFMEKLFF.

The V gene is TRBV27, the J gene TRBJ2-7; TRBD2 matches at 8 bases. CDR3 length equals 14 residues. Per germline, CDR1 MNHEY and CDR2 SMNVEV (reference sequence). V trimming: 4 bases; J trimming: 5 bases; junction bases outside the gene matches: 7. The CDR3 region is CASSSGSGTDEQYF. The DNA for the CDR3 is TGTGCCAGCAGTTCTGGTAGCGGGACTGACGAGCAGTACTTC.

The chain employs TRBV24-1 and TRBJ2-2, with TRBD2 identical over 16 bases. The trim removed 4 bases at V and 7 bases at J, leaving 17 bases unmatched. The CDR3 runs 21 residues. Germline values: CDR1 KGHDR, CDR2 SFDVKD. As DNA, the CDR3 is TGTGCCACCAGTGACCGACCGCAAGGGACTAGCGGGAGGGCCCTTTTCGGGGAGCTGTTTTTT. Translated, it gives CATSDRPQGTSGRALFGELFF.

The rearrangement joins TRBV7-6 to TRBJ2-1; 11 nucleotides align to TRBD1. J gave up 0 bases and V 1 base, and 8 bases lay outside the gene matches. CDR1 and CDR2 from the germline V gene are SGHVS and FNYEAQ. There are 19 residues in the CDR3. CDR3 bases: TGTGCCAGCAGCTTAGGGACAGGGGGCCCCGGAAGCTCCTACAATGAGCAGTTCTTC. This sequence encodes CASSLGTGGPGSSYNEQFF. The full variable domain, its missing parts supplied by reference TRBV7-6 and TRBJ2-1, is GAGVSQSPRYKVTKRGQDVALRCDPISGHVSLYWYRQALGQGPEFLTYFNYEAQQDKSGLPNDRFSAERPEGSISTLTIQRTEQRDSAMYRCASSLGTGGPGSSYNEQFFGPGTRLTVL.

This clone is a singleton in its sample. The V call is TRBV6-5, the J call TRBJ2-1, with 8 nucleotides matching TRBD2. With 2 bases clipped from V and 3 bases from J, the junction kept 3 bases outside the gene matches. The CDR3 contains 15 residues. The germline V gene has CDR1 MNHEY and CDR2 SVGAGI. CDR3 sequence (DNA): TGTGCCAGCAGTTACCAGCGGGAGTACTACAATGAGCAGTTCTTC. Translated, it gives CASSYQREYYNEQFF.

The CDR3 reads CASSGLAGGQGEQFF. The DNA of the CDR3 is TGTGCCAGCAGCGGACTAGCGGGGGGGCAAGGTGAGCAGTTCTTC. The rearrangement links TRBV9 to TRBJ2-1; 14 bases agree with TRBD2. Losses at the gene ends were 3 bases for V and 9 bases for J; bases not matched to a gene: 5. The CDR3 covers 15 residues. Germline V gene data show CDR1 as SGDLS and CDR2 as YYNGEE.

V usage is TRBV2 and J usage is TRBJ1-5; 7 nucleotides align to TRBD1. With 6 bases clipped from V and 5 bases from J, the junction kept 10 bases outside the gene matches. CDR3 length equals 15 residues. The V gene's germline CDR1 is SNHLY and CDR2 FYNNEI. CDR3 DNA sequence: TGTGCCAGCAGAGGCCACAGGGGACGGGATCAGCCCCAGCATTTT. Translating it yields CASRGHRGRDQPQHF.

The chain is built from TRBV6-6 and TRBJ2-2; unclear D gene. The germline gives CDR1 MNHNY, CDR2 SVGAGI (reference sequence). The CDR3 runs 13 residues. V was pared by 8 bases and J by 4 bases, with 11 bases between. Written as DNA, the CDR3 is TGTGCCAGCCGTCCCGTGTTCACCGGGGAGCTGTTTTTT. This codes for CASRPVFTGELFF.

This clone was detected only a few times. V usage is TRBV19 and J usage is TRBJ1-5; TRBD1 is a possible D gene (6 bases). This CDR3 has 15 amino acids. V lost 4 bases, J lost 4 bases, and 14 bases lay in between. The germline V gene has CDR1 LNHDA and CDR2 SQIVND (reference sequence). The CDR3 reads CASSNRVTRNQPQHF. DNA for the CDR3: TGTGCCAGTAGTAACAGGGTGACAAGAAATCAGCCCCAGCATTTT.

The rearrangement joins TRBV5-1 to TRBJ1-2; D not certain. CDR1 SGHRS and CDR2 YFSETQ come from the germline V gene. This CDR3 contains 15 residues. V was pared by 0 bases and J by 7 bases, with 16 bases between. For the CDR3, the DNA is TGCGCCAGCAGCTTGGCTGCAGGAGGGTTTAGTGGCTACACCTTC. Translating gives CASSLAAGGFSGYTF.